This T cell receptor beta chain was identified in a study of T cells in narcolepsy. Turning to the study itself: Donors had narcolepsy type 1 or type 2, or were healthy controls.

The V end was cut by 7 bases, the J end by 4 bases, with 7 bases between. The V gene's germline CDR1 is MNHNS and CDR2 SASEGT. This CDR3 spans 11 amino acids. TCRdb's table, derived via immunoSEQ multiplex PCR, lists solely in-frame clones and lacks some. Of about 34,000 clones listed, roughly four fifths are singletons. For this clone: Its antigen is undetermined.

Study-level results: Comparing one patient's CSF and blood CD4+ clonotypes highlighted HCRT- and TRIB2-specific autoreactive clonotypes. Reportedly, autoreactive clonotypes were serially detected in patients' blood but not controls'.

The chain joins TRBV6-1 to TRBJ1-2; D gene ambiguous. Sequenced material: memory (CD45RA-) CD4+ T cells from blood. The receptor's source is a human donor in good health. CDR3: CASTAGYGYTF. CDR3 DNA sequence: TGTGCCAGCACGGCAGGCTATGGCTACACCTTC.